The clone carrying this TCR beta chain has a single count. The sample originates from a study of T cell changes during pregnancy in multiple sclerosis. Clones were sequenced by immunoSEQ multiplex PCR, and TCRdb holds only the in-frame ones, with some missing. Among 40,000 to 45,000 clones listed, more than 75% were seen once. Trimming took 0 bases from V and 4 from J, leaving 13 bases between them. The CDR3 is 16 residues long. Germline V gene data show CDR1 as LGHNA and CDR2 as YNFKEQ. The gene calls are TRBV4-2 and TRBJ2-1, with no clear D. The TCR originated in a female donor in good health, enrolled as a control in a pregnancy study. The sample was CD8+ T cells from peripheral blood mononuclear cells, taken after pregnancy. As DNA, the CDR3 is TGTGCCAGCAGCCAAGATGTAAATCCCTATTACAATGAGCAGTTCTTC. Protein sequence: CASSQDVNPYYNEQFF.